This T cell receptor (beta chain) was captured by sequencing in a study of beta chain features in type 1 diabetes. About the research overall: Investigators examined roughly 99,000,000 sorted cells across all samples.

Study results and limitations: Lower insertion and higher deletion counts appeared at VDJ junctions in type 1 diabetes patients. Among patients with Type 1 diabetes, TCRB CDR3s were moderately but significantly shorter in every one of the four CD4+ subsets.

On this clone: No antigen is known for it.

Expressed TCRB transcripts were sequenced because the isolated RNA had all been reverse transcribed beforehand. Profiling relied on immunoSEQ multiplex PCR, and the TCRdb table lists in-frame clones only, not all of them. Of 250,000 to 400,000 clones detected, 11% to 15% appear once; the ten largest clones hold roughly 6.7%. The TCR originated in a man aged 25 to 40 in good health. Sequencing was carried out using central memory CD4+ T cells from blood.

The CDR3 here is CASSISTDTQYF. In DNA, the CDR3 is TGTGCCAGTAGTATATCAACAGATACGCAGTATTTT. The chain links TRBV19 to TRBJ2-3; D unclear. The V and J ends lost 2 bases and 3 bases respectively, with 3 bases between them. This CDR3 comprises 12 residues. The germline gives CDR1 LNHDA, CDR2 SQIVND (reference sequence).